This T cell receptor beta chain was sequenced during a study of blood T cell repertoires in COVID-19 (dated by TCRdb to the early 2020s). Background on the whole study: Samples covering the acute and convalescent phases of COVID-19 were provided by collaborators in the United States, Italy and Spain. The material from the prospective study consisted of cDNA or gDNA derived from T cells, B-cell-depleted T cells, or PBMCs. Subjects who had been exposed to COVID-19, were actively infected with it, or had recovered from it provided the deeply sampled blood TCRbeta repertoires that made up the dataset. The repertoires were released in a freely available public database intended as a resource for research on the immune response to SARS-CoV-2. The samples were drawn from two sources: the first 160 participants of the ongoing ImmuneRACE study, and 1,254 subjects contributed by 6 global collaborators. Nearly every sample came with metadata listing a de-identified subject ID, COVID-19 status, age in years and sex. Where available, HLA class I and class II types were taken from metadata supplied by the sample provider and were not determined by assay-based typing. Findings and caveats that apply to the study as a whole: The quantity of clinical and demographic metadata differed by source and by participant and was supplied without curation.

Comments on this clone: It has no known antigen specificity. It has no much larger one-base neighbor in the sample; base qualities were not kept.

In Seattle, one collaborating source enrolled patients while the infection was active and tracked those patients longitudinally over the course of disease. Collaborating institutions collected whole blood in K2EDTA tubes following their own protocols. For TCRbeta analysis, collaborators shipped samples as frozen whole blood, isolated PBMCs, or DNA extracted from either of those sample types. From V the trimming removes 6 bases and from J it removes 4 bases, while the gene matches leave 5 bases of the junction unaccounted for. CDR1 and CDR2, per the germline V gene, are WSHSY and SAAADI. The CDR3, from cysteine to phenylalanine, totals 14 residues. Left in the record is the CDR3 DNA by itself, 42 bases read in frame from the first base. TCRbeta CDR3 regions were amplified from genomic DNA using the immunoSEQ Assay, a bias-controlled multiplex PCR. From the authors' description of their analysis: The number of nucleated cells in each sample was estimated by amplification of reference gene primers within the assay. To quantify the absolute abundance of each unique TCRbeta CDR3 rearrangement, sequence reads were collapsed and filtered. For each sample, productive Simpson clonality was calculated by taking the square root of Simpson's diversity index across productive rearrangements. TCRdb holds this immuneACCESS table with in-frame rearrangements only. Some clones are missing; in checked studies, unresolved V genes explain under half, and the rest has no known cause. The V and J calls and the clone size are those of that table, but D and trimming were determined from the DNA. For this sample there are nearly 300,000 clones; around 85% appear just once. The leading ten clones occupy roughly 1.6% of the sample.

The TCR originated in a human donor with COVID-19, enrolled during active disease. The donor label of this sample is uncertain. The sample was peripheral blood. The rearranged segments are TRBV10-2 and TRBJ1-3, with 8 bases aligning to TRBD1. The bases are TGCGCCAGCAGCGAGCAGGGGGCGGGAAACACCATATATTTT. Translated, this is CASSEQGAGNTIYF.